This TCR beta chain was recorded in a study of brain T cells in children with intractable seizures. Study conclusions and caveats: Only CDR3 sequence similarity suggested viral specificity, without known HCMV serostatus.

Only cases whose brain tissue showed the highest T cell transcript signatures were sequenced. Patients received at least one anti-epileptic drug before surgery. Details on this clone: Its antigen is undetermined.

The CDR3 totals 13 residues. CDR1 LNHDA and CDR2 SQIVND come from the germline V gene (reference sequence). V lost 8 bases to trimming and J lost 1 base, with 12 bases between them. Clones were sequenced by immunoSEQ multiplex PCR, and TCRdb holds only the in-frame ones, with some missing. This table has about 41,000 clones, over 75% appearing once. The source of this sequence is a girl under 10 years old with tuberous sclerosis and intractable seizures. Sequences were derived from peripheral blood, sampled at surgery. The chain has TRBV19 and TRBJ2-7, with D unclear. In DNA, the CDR3 is TGTGCCAGTCGGCCGAGTCCGTCCTACGAGCAGTACTTC. Translating it yields CASRPSPSYEQYF.